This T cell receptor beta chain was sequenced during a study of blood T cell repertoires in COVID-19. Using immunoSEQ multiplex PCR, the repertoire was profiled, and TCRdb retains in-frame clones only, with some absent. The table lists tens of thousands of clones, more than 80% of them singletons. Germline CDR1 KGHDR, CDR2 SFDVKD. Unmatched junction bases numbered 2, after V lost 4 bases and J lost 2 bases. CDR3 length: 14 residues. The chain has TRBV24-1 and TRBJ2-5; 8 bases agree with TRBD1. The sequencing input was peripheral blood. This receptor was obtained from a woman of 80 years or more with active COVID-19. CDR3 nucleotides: TGTGCCACCAGTGAAAACAGGGGGCAAGAGACCCAGTACTTC. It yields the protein CATSENRGQETQYF.